The present T cell receptor (beta chain) was sequenced within a study of blood T cell repertoires in COVID-19. On the study more broadly: T cells, B-cell-depleted T cells, or PBMCs supplied cDNA or gDNA.

Generated by immunoSEQ multiplex PCR, the TCRdb table keeps only in-frame clones and is missing some. There are roughly 190,000 clones in the sample; around 76% occur only once, and around 7.8% lies in the top ten. This CDR3 is built from 12 residues. Trimming took off 5 bases at V and 8 bases at J, with 11 bases between the two ends. This TCR came from a woman aged 55-69 years with COVID-19, enrolled during active disease. The specimen sequenced was peripheral blood. V gene TRBV12-3 or TRBV12-4 combines with J gene TRBJ2-3; D is perhaps TRBD1 (6 bases). The CDR3 spells CASSHQGSTQYF. CDR3 bases: TGTGCCAGCAGTCATCAGGGGAGTACGCAGTATTTT.